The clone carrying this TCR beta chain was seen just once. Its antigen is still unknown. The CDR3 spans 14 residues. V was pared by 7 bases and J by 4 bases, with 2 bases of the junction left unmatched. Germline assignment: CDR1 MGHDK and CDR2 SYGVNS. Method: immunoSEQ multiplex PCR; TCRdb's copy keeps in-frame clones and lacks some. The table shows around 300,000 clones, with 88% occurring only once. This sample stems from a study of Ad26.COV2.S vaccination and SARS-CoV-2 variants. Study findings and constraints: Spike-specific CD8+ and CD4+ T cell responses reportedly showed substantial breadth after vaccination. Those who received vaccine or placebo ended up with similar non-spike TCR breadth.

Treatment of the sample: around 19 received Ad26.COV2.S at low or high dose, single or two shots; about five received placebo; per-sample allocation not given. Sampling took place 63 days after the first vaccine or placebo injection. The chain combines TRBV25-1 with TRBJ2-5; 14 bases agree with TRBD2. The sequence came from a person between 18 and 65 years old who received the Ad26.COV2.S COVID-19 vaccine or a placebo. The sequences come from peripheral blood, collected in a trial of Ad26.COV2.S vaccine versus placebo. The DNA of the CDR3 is TGTGCCAGCAACGGACTAGCGGGAGGAGAGACCCAGTACTTC. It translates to CASNGLAGGETQYF.